A selection of T cell receptor beta chains follows, all from one sample in a study of control samples from healthy donors and cancer patients. TCRdb keeps only in-frame clones here, not all; method: immunoSEQ multiplex PCR. The table lists around 160,000 clones, 93% of them singletons, with around 5.4% in the top ten. Material for sequencing was blood. These receptors were obtained from a young man in good health. Both conserved end residues are trimmed from each CDR3. Fields, in order: V gene, clone size, J gene, CDR3 protein. Part of the rows lack a size; the others show once, few, many or a class for expanded clones.

v_gene: TRBV4-1
abundance: NA
j_gene: TRBJ1-4
CDR3aa: ASSQTYRGTNEKLF

v_gene: TRBV13
abundance: NA
j_gene: TRBJ2-6
CDR3aa: ASSLQGTGANVLT

v_gene: TRBV4-3
abundance: NA
j_gene: TRBJ2-1
CDR3aa: ASSQVPGTGMF

v_gene: TRBV18
abundance: NA
j_gene: TRBJ1-2
CDR3aa: ASSPFRTGANYGYT

v_gene: TRBV5-5
abundance: NA
j_gene: TRBJ2-2
CDR3aa: ASSLHYTGELF

v_gene: TRBV12-3/TRBV12-4
abundance: NA
j_gene: TRBJ2-7
CDR3aa: ASRTSGRYEQY

v_gene: TRBV4-2
abundance: NA
j_gene: TRBJ2-7
CDR3aa: ASSQIPGLAGGLAYEQY

v_gene: TRBV6-5
abundance: once
j_gene: TRBJ2-1
CDR3aa: ASSYASGGYNEQF

v_gene: TRBV18
abundance: NA
j_gene: TRBJ1-1
CDR3aa: ASSPEGNTEAF

v_gene: TRBV7-9
abundance: once
j_gene: TRBJ2-1
CDR3aa: ASSYSGVSSYNEQF

v_gene: TRBV11-3
abundance: NA
j_gene: TRBJ1-1
CDR3aa: ASSQGHWNTEAF

v_gene: TRBV5-1
abundance: NA
j_gene: TRBJ2-5
CDR3aa: ASSLRNQETQY

v_gene: TRBV5-4
abundance: NA
j_gene: TRBJ1-1
CDR3aa: ASSHQGTEAF

v_gene: TRBV12-3/TRBV12-4
abundance: NA
j_gene: TRBJ1-2
CDR3aa: ASSSRGVYGYT

v_gene: TRBV4-2
abundance: NA
j_gene: TRBJ2-1
CDR3aa: ASSQVSSGAGRSYNEQF

v_gene: TRBV7-8
abundance: NA
j_gene: TRBJ1-6
CDR3aa: ASSYGTGGNSPLH

v_gene: TRBV5-6
abundance: NA
j_gene: TRBJ2-4
CDR3aa: ASSLPVTPNIQY

v_gene: TRBV2
abundance: NA
j_gene: TRBJ1-2
CDR3aa: ASSDGQASGYT

v_gene: TRBV24-1
abundance: NA
j_gene: TRBJ1-2
CDR3aa: ALNRMGLTSCYGYT

v_gene: TRBV28
abundance: NA
j_gene: TRBJ2-7
CDR3aa: ASSWDYLSYEQY

v_gene: TRBV5-6
abundance: NA
j_gene: TRBJ2-5
CDR3aa: ASSLEGRGSPETQY

v_gene: TRBV19
abundance: few
j_gene: TRBJ1-5
CDR3aa: ASSFGANQPQH

v_gene: TRBV30
abundance: NA
j_gene: TRBJ2-3
CDR3aa: AWSPGQWADTQY

v_gene: TRBV4-1
abundance: NA
j_gene: TRBJ2-6
CDR3aa: ASSQEGTGANVLT

v_gene: TRBV6-5
abundance: NA
j_gene: TRBJ2-5
CDR3aa: ASHGLALNQETQY

v_gene: TRBV6-2/TRBV6-3
abundance: NA
j_gene: TRBJ1-5
CDR3aa: ASSFVSGAGYNQPQH

v_gene: TRBV28
abundance: NA
j_gene: TRBJ2-3
CDR3aa: ASSFPTATDPSTDTQY